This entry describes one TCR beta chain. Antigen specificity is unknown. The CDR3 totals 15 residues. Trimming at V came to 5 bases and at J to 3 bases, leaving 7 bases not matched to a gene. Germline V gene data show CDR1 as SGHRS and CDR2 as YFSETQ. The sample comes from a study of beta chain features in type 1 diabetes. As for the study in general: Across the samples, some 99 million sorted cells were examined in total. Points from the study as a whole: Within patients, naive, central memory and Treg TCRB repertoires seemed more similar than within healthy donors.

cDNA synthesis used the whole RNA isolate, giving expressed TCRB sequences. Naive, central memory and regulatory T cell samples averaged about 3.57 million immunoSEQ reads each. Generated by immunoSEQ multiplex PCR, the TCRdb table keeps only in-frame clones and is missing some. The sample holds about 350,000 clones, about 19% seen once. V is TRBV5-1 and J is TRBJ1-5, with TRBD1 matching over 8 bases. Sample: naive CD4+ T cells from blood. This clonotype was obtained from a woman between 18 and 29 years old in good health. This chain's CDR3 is CASSFTGGPNQPQHF. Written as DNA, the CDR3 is TGCGCCAGCAGTTTCACAGGGGGACCCAATCAGCCCCAGCATTTT.